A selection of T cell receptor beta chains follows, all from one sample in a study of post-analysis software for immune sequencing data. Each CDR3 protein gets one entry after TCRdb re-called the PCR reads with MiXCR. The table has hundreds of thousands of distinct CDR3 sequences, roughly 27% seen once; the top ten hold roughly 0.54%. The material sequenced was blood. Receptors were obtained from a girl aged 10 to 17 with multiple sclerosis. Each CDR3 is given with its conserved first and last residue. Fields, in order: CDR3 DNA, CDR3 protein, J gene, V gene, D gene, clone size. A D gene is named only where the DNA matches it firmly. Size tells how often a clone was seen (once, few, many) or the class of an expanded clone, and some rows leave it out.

cdr3_nt: TGTGCCAGCGGCAGTTCCGGGACAGGGGGCCCCCAGCATTTT; cdr3_aa: CASGSSGTGGPQHF; j_call: TRBJ1-5; v_call: TRBV5-5; d_call: TRBD1; clone_size: .
cdr3_nt: TGTGCCATCAGGCCGGGACTAGCAAACAATGAGCAGTTCTTC; cdr3_aa: CAIRPGLANNEQFF; j_call: TRBJ2-1; v_call: TRBV10-3; d_call: TRBD2; clone_size: few
cdr3_nt: TGCAGTGCTAGAGATTGGGAAGGGTATGGCTACACCTTC; cdr3_aa: CSARDWEGYGYTF; j_call: TRBJ1-2; v_call: TRBV20-1; d_call: .; clone_size: few
cdr3_nt: TGTGCCAGCAGCAACAGGGTTGGTAATCAGCCCCAGCATTTT; cdr3_aa: CASSNRVGNQPQHF; j_call: TRBJ1-5; v_call: TRBV12-3/TRBV12-4; d_call: .; clone_size: .
cdr3_nt: TGTGCCAGCAGCGTAGGGGTAGGGATCGGCCACGAGCAGTACTTC; cdr3_aa: CASSVGVGIGHEQYF; j_call: TRBJ2-7; v_call: TRBV9; d_call: .; clone_size: .
cdr3_nt: TGTGCCAGCAGCGCAGCGTTAGGTAGCGGCCGAGAGACCCAGTACTTC; cdr3_aa: CASSAALGSGRETQYF; j_call: TRBJ2-5; v_call: TRBV9; d_call: .; clone_size: .
cdr3_nt: TGTGCCAGCAGTTCGGATTCTAGCGGTGGCACAGATACGCAGTATTTT; cdr3_aa: CASSSDSSGGTDTQYF; j_call: TRBJ2-3; v_call: TRBV12-3/TRBV12-4; d_call: TRBD2; clone_size: .
cdr3_nt: TGTGCCAGCACGACCAACGACAGGAGCTACGAGCAGTACTTC; cdr3_aa: CASTTNDRSYEQYF; j_call: TRBJ2-7; v_call: TRBV28; d_call: .; clone_size: many
cdr3_nt: TGCAGTGCTAGTGGTCTGACACGCCGCACAGATACGCAGTATTTT; cdr3_aa: CSASGLTRRTDTQYF; j_call: TRBJ2-3; v_call: TRBV20-1; d_call: .; clone_size: .
cdr3_nt: TGTGCCAGCAGCCAAGGATGGGCCAACGTCCTGACTTTC; cdr3_aa: CASSQGWANVLTF; j_call: TRBJ2-6; v_call: TRBV4-2; d_call: .; clone_size: .
cdr3_nt: TGTGCCAGTCGGTCCGGGAACACCATATATTTT; cdr3_aa: CASRSGNTIYF; j_call: TRBJ1-3; v_call: TRBV28; d_call: .; clone_size: few
cdr3_nt: TGTGCCAGCACCGCCTTTGCGAATGCCTACAATGAGCAGTTCTTC; cdr3_aa: CASTAFANAYNEQFF; j_call: TRBJ2-1; v_call: TRBV6-5; d_call: .; clone_size: many
cdr3_nt: TGTGCCAGCAGCCCATTGGGGGGCGAGTATGGCTACACCTTC; cdr3_aa: CASSPLGGEYGYTF; j_call: TRBJ1-2; v_call: TRBV7-2; d_call: .; clone_size: few
cdr3_nt: TGTGCCAGCAGCCAAGATTTGGGGGGCCAAAGCTCCTACAATGAGCAGTTCTTC; cdr3_aa: CASSQDLGGQSSYNEQFF; j_call: TRBJ2-1; v_call: TRBV4-2; d_call: .; clone_size: .
cdr3_nt: TGCAGCGTTGAAGATACAAGGAGCGGGGGGCTCTTCGGGAATGAGCAGTTCTTC; cdr3_aa: CSVEDTRSGGLFGNEQFF; j_call: TRBJ2-1; v_call: TRBV29-1; d_call: TRBD2; clone_size: .
cdr3_nt: TGTGCCAGCAGCTTAGTGGCGGTGACTCGCACAGATACGCAGTATTTT; cdr3_aa: CASSLVAVTRTDTQYF; j_call: TRBJ2-3; v_call: TRBV7-8; d_call: .; clone_size: few
cdr3_nt: TGTGCCAGCTCACGACCGACAGGGGCCGGCGAGACCCAGTACTTC; cdr3_aa: CASSRPTGAGETQYF; j_call: TRBJ2-5; v_call: TRBV18; d_call: TRBD1; clone_size: .
cdr3_nt: TGTGCCAGCAGCTTACTACAGGGATCAGGAAAACTGTTTTTT; cdr3_aa: CASSLLQGSGKLFF; j_call: TRBJ1-4; v_call: TRBV7-2; d_call: .; clone_size: .
cdr3_nt: TGTGCCAGCAGCTCTTCCGGGACAGCCAGGAGGAACACTGAAGCTTTCTTT; cdr3_aa: CASSSSGTARRNTEAFF; j_call: TRBJ1-1; v_call: TRBV6-1; d_call: TRBD1; clone_size: .
cdr3_nt: TGTGCCGCGAGTGAGGGGCCTGGCAATCAGCCCCAGCATTTT; cdr3_aa: CAASEGPGNQPQHF; j_call: TRBJ1-5; v_call: TRBV10-3; d_call: .; clone_size: .
cdr3_nt: TGTGCCAGCAGTTTAGGGGCAGGTCTAGCCAAAAACATTCAGTACTTC; cdr3_aa: CASSLGAGLAKNIQYF; j_call: TRBJ2-4; v_call: TRBV28; d_call: .; clone_size: .
cdr3_nt: TGCAGCGTTGTGTTGGGCATTCAGTACTTC; cdr3_aa: CSVVLGIQYF; j_call: TRBJ2-4; v_call: TRBV29-1; d_call: .; clone_size: .
cdr3_nt: TGCAGCGTTGAAGCTCCCCAGTACAGGGGACTCTCTGGGGCCAACGTCCTGACTTTC; cdr3_aa: CSVEAPQYRGLSGANVLTF; j_call: TRBJ2-6; v_call: TRBV29-1; d_call: .; clone_size: .